Below, 24 T cell receptor beta chains from the same sample are listed, as sequenced in a study of blood T cells in healthy people across ages. With a J-beta primer mix and a sample-barcoded 5' primer, a second PCR ran about 7 to 12 cycles. TCRdb re-called the 5' RACE reads with MiXCR, one entry per CDR3 protein. The table records about 800,000 distinct CDR3 sequences, about half of them present only once. The sequenced material came from blood. The receptors shown here come from a man older than 75 in good health.

About this clonotype: One end of the junction is discordant with germline, which a read error may explain. For the CDR3, the DNA is TGTGCCGTCAGAGACAGGGCCTCCTACGAGCAGTACTTC. The encoded protein is CAVRDRASYEQYF. The chain combines TRBV10-3 with TRBJ2-5; 7 positions agree with TRBD1. The end of the DNA fits TRBJ2-7 better, so the J call may be wrong. The CDR3 consists of 13 residues. Germline V lookup: CDR1 ENHRY, CDR2 SYGVKD.

There are a few counts of this clonotype. The rearrangement uses TRBV10-3 and TRBJ2-7; D might be TRBD2 (5 bases). CDR1 and CDR2 (germline): ENHRY, SYGVKD. Trimming shortened V by 4 bases and J by 0 bases, and 16 bases separated the two germline ends. This CDR3 comprises 16 residues. The CDR3 DNA sequence: TGTGCCATCAGTGGGGCTGACGGGAAAAGCTCCTACGAGCAGTACTTC. It translates to CAISGADGKSSYEQYF.

The rearrangement joins TRBV4-2 to TRBJ2-3; 8 nucleotides align to TRBD2. This CDR3 region has 15 residues. The trim removed 1 base at V and 2 bases at J, leaving 2 bases unmatched. Per germline, CDR1 LGHNA and CDR2 YNFKEQ. The CDR3 sequence is CASSQGAGDTDTQYF. DNA for the CDR3: TGTGCCAGCAGCCAAGGAGCGGGGGACACAGATACGCAGTATTTT.

This clonotype was seen only a few times. The genes are TRBV9 and TRBJ2-4, with 13 bases lining up with TRBD2. Germline-derived CDR1 and CDR2 are SGDLS and YYNGEE. This CDR3 has 15 amino acids. With V trimmed by 3 bases and J by 10 bases, 7 bases remained unmatched. CDR3 amino acids: CASSEGTSGTGIQYF. The CDR3 DNA sequence: TGTGCCAGCAGCGAAGGGACTAGCGGGACTGGGATTCAGTACTTC.

The V gene is TRBV6-2 or TRBV6-3, the J gene TRBJ2-7; maybe TRBD1 (6 bases). This CDR3 comprises 16 residues. The V gene's germline CDR1 is MNHEY and CDR2 SVGEGT. V lost 6 bases and J lost 2, with 20 bases in between. CDR3 nucleotides: TGTGCCAGCAGAACCAATCCTGGGGGCTTCCCCTACGAGCAGTACTTC. Protein sequence: CASRTNPGGFPYEQYF.

This chain links TRBV7-9 with TRBJ2-7; 9 nucleotides line up with TRBD1. CDR3 size: 13 residues. Germline lookup yields CDR1 SEHNR and CDR2 FQNEAQ (reference sequence). The V and J ends lost 2 bases and 7 bases, in that order; junction bases with no gene match: 3. The CDR3: CASSLTGGIEQYF. In DNA, the CDR3 is TGTGCCAGCAGCTTAACAGGGGGCATTGAGCAGTACTTC.

The rearrangement links TRBV12-3 or TRBV12-4 to TRBJ2-4; possible D gene TRBD1, 6 bases. Trimming shortened V by 7 bases and J by 2 bases, and 21 bases separated the two germline ends. The CDR3 runs 17 residues. CDR3 nucleotide sequence: TGTGCCAGCACCGACTCCCTCCTCAGGGGAACCAAAAACATTCAGTACTTC. Translating gives CASTDSLLRGTKNIQYF.

The chain carries TRBV19 and TRBJ2-7, with D perhaps being TRBD1 or TRBD2 (5 bases each). V was clipped by 9 bases and J by 7 bases, with 19 bases between them. The germline V gene encodes CDR1 LNHDA and CDR2 SQIVND (reference sequence). The CDR3 extends over 13 amino acids. DNA for the CDR3: TGTGCCAGCCGGGACCCAGCCTACAATGAGCAGTACTTC. It is translated as CASRDPAYNEQYF.

This clonotype was seen ten or more times. The chain recombines TRBV5-1 with TRBJ2-5, with D possibly being TRBD1 or TRBD2 (6 bases each). The CDR3 is 13 amino acids. Germline-derived CDR1 and CDR2 are SGHRS and YFSETQ. V was clipped by 3 bases and J by 4 bases, with 10 bases between them. CDR3 in amino acids: CASSSGGRETQYF. The DNA of the CDR3 is TGCGCCAGCAGCTCCGGGGGCCGAGAGACCCAGTACTTC.

The chain carries TRBV7-9 and TRBJ2-7; 8 bases line up with TRBD1. Germline assignment: CDR1 SEHNR and CDR2 FQNEAQ (reference sequence). The CDR3 spans 16 residues. V trimming: 0 bases; J trimming: 0 bases; junction bases outside the gene matches: 4. CDR3 DNA sequence: TGTGCCAGCAGCTTAGCTAGACAGGGGTCCTCCTACGAGCAGTACTTC. Its translation is CASSLARQGSSYEQYF.

The CDR3 DNA reads TGTGCCAGCGGAGCCTTAGCGGACCCTTACAATGAGCAGTACTTC. This sequence encodes CASGALADPYNEQYF. V usage is TRBV9 and J usage is TRBJ2-7; D possibly corresponds to TRBD2 (6 bases). The V end was cut by 7 bases, the J end by 7 bases, with 24 bases between. The germline V gene has CDR1 SGDLS and CDR2 YYNGEE. CDR3 size: 15 residues.

This clonotype was picked up one time. This chain links TRBV4-1 with TRBJ2-5; D is unresolved. CDR3 length: 13 residues. Germline loops: CDR1 MGHRA, CDR2 YSYEKL. V gave up 0 bases and J gave up 5 bases, with 7 bases separating them. CDR3 region: CASSQDAAETQYF. DNA for the CDR3: TGCGCCAGCAGCCAAGATGCGGCCGAGACCCAGTACTTC.

Concerning this clonotype: One end of the junction fails to match germline, which may point to a read error. The V call is TRBV7-9, the J call TRBJ1-2, with D unresolved. Germline V CDR1 and CDR2: SEHNR, FQNEAQ (reference sequence). The CDR3 extends over 14 amino acids. The CDR3 DNA follows: TGTGTCAGCAGCTTCTCTGGAGGGTTCTATGGCTACACCTTC. Amino acids: CVSSFSGGFYGYTF.

This clonotype has just a few counts. The V call is TRBV28, the J call TRBJ2-1; TRBD2 matches at 14 bases. With V trimmed by 5 bases and J by 14 bases, 23 bases remained unmatched. Germline CDR1 reads MDHEN; CDR2 reads SYDVKM. This CDR3 is built from 19 residues. CDR3 residues: CASSGFGTSGSGSPDQEFF. Written as DNA, the CDR3 is TGTGCCAGCAGTGGTTTCGGGACTAGCGGGAGCGGGAGCCCGGACCAAGAGTTCTTC.

On this clonotype itself: This may arise from a read error, as a much more abundant clone is one base away. The chain carries TRBV29-1 and TRBJ2-5; D call uncertain. Germline V gene sequence: CDR1 SQVTM, CDR2 ANQGSEA. V lost 7 bases and J lost 11, with 20 bases in between. The CDR3 totals 12 residues. DNA for the CDR3: TGCAGCGCCGGACCAGAAGAGGACGGGCAGTACTTC. Translating gives CSAGPEEDGQYF.

This chain uses TRBV21-1 with TRBJ2-7; TRBD2, the D gene given by the table, was not confirmed from the DNA. TRBV21-1 is described as a pseudogene. The length of the CDR3 is 17 residues. The CDR3 is CAGSKGASGELTYEQYF. CDR3 DNA: TGTGCCGGCAGCAAAGGAGCTAGCGGGGAACTAACCTACGAGCAGTACTTC.

Many counts were recorded for this clonotype. This rearrangement joins TRBV29-1 to TRBJ2-7, with 12 bases matching TRBD2. CDR1 SQVTM and CDR2 ANQGSEA come from the germline V gene. Losses at the gene ends were 4 bases for V and 6 bases for J; bases not matched to a gene: 4. This CDR3 comprises 13 residues. CDR3 amino acids: CSVATSGRGEQYF. The DNA of the CDR3 is TGCAGCGTTGCGACTAGCGGGAGAGGCGAGCAGTACTTC.

This clonotype appeared a single time. This chain joins TRBV4-3 and TRBJ2-6; no firm D call. Trimming removed 0 bases from V and 4 bases from J, with 7 bases in between. The CDR3 consists of 15 residues. CDR1 LGHNA and CDR2 YSLEER come from the germline V gene. CDR3 amino acids: CASSQEAAGANVLTF. The CDR3 DNA reads TGCGCCAGCAGCCAAGAAGCCGCCGGGGCCAACGTCCTGACTTTC.

V usage is TRBV9 and J usage is TRBJ2-7; TRBD1 aligns across 7 bases. V lost 3 bases to trimming and J lost 7 bases; unmatched junction nucleotides: 10. The germline V gene encodes CDR1 SGDLS and CDR2 YYNGEE. CDR3 length equals 14 residues. The CDR3 region is CASSEGGLGVEQYF. DNA of the CDR3: TGTGCCAGCAGCGAAGGGGGCTTGGGTGTTGAGCAGTACTTC.

The CDR3 reads CSGVDSGSPSEQYF. In DNA, the CDR3 is TGCAGTGGGGTCGATAGCGGGAGTCCAAGTGAGCAGTACTTC. The V call is TRBV20-1, the J call TRBJ2-7; 9 nucleotides line up with TRBD2. CDR3 length: 14 amino acids. The V gene's germline CDR1 is DFQATT and CDR2 SNEGSKA (reference sequence). With V trimmed by 7 bases and J by 7 bases, 14 bases remained unmatched.

V usage is TRBV9 and J usage is TRBJ2-1; TRBD2 might be the D (5 bases). This CDR3 is built from 14 residues. The V end was cut by 0 bases, the J end by 6 bases, with 10 bases between. Germline values: CDR1 SGDLS, CDR2 YYNGEE. The CDR3 coding sequence is TGTGCCAGCAGCGTAGCGGGGATGAGCAATGAGCAGTTCTTC. Amino acid sequence: CASSVAGMSNEQFF.

CDR3 sequence reads: CASSSWTGVNQPQHF. In nucleotides, the CDR3 is TGTGCCAGCAGTTCGTGGACAGGGGTTAATCAGCCCCAGCATTTT. The gene calls are TRBV7-2 and TRBJ1-5; TRBD1 matches 9 bases. Losses at the gene ends were 6 bases for V and 4 bases for J; bases not matched to a gene: 7. Germline V gene data show CDR1 as SGHTA and CDR2 as FQGNSA. This CDR3 spans 15 amino acids.

In regard to this clonotype: This likely comes from a read error, as the CDR3 has no conserved phenylalanine or tryptophan at its end. The genes are TRBV5-6 and TRBJ2-7; D gene uncertain. The germline V gene encodes CDR1 SGHDT and CDR2 YYEEEE. Trimming stripped 4 bases from V and 0 bases from J, with 8 bases between. The CDR3 extends over 13 amino acids. The CDR3 DNA reads as TGTGCCAGCAGCACCCCAAACTCCTACGAGCAGTACTTA. Translating gives CASSTPNSYEQYL.

The V and J genes are TRBV6-6 and TRBJ2-2; 7 bases line up with TRBD1. V was pared by 10 bases and J by 2 bases, with 7 bases of the junction left unmatched. Germline CDR1 and CDR2: MNHNY and SVGAGI (reference sequence). This CDR3 has 14 residues. CDR3 amino acids: CAIQGFPNTGELFF. CDR3 nucleotides: TGTGCCATACAGGGGTTCCCAAACACCGGGGAGCTGTTTTTT.